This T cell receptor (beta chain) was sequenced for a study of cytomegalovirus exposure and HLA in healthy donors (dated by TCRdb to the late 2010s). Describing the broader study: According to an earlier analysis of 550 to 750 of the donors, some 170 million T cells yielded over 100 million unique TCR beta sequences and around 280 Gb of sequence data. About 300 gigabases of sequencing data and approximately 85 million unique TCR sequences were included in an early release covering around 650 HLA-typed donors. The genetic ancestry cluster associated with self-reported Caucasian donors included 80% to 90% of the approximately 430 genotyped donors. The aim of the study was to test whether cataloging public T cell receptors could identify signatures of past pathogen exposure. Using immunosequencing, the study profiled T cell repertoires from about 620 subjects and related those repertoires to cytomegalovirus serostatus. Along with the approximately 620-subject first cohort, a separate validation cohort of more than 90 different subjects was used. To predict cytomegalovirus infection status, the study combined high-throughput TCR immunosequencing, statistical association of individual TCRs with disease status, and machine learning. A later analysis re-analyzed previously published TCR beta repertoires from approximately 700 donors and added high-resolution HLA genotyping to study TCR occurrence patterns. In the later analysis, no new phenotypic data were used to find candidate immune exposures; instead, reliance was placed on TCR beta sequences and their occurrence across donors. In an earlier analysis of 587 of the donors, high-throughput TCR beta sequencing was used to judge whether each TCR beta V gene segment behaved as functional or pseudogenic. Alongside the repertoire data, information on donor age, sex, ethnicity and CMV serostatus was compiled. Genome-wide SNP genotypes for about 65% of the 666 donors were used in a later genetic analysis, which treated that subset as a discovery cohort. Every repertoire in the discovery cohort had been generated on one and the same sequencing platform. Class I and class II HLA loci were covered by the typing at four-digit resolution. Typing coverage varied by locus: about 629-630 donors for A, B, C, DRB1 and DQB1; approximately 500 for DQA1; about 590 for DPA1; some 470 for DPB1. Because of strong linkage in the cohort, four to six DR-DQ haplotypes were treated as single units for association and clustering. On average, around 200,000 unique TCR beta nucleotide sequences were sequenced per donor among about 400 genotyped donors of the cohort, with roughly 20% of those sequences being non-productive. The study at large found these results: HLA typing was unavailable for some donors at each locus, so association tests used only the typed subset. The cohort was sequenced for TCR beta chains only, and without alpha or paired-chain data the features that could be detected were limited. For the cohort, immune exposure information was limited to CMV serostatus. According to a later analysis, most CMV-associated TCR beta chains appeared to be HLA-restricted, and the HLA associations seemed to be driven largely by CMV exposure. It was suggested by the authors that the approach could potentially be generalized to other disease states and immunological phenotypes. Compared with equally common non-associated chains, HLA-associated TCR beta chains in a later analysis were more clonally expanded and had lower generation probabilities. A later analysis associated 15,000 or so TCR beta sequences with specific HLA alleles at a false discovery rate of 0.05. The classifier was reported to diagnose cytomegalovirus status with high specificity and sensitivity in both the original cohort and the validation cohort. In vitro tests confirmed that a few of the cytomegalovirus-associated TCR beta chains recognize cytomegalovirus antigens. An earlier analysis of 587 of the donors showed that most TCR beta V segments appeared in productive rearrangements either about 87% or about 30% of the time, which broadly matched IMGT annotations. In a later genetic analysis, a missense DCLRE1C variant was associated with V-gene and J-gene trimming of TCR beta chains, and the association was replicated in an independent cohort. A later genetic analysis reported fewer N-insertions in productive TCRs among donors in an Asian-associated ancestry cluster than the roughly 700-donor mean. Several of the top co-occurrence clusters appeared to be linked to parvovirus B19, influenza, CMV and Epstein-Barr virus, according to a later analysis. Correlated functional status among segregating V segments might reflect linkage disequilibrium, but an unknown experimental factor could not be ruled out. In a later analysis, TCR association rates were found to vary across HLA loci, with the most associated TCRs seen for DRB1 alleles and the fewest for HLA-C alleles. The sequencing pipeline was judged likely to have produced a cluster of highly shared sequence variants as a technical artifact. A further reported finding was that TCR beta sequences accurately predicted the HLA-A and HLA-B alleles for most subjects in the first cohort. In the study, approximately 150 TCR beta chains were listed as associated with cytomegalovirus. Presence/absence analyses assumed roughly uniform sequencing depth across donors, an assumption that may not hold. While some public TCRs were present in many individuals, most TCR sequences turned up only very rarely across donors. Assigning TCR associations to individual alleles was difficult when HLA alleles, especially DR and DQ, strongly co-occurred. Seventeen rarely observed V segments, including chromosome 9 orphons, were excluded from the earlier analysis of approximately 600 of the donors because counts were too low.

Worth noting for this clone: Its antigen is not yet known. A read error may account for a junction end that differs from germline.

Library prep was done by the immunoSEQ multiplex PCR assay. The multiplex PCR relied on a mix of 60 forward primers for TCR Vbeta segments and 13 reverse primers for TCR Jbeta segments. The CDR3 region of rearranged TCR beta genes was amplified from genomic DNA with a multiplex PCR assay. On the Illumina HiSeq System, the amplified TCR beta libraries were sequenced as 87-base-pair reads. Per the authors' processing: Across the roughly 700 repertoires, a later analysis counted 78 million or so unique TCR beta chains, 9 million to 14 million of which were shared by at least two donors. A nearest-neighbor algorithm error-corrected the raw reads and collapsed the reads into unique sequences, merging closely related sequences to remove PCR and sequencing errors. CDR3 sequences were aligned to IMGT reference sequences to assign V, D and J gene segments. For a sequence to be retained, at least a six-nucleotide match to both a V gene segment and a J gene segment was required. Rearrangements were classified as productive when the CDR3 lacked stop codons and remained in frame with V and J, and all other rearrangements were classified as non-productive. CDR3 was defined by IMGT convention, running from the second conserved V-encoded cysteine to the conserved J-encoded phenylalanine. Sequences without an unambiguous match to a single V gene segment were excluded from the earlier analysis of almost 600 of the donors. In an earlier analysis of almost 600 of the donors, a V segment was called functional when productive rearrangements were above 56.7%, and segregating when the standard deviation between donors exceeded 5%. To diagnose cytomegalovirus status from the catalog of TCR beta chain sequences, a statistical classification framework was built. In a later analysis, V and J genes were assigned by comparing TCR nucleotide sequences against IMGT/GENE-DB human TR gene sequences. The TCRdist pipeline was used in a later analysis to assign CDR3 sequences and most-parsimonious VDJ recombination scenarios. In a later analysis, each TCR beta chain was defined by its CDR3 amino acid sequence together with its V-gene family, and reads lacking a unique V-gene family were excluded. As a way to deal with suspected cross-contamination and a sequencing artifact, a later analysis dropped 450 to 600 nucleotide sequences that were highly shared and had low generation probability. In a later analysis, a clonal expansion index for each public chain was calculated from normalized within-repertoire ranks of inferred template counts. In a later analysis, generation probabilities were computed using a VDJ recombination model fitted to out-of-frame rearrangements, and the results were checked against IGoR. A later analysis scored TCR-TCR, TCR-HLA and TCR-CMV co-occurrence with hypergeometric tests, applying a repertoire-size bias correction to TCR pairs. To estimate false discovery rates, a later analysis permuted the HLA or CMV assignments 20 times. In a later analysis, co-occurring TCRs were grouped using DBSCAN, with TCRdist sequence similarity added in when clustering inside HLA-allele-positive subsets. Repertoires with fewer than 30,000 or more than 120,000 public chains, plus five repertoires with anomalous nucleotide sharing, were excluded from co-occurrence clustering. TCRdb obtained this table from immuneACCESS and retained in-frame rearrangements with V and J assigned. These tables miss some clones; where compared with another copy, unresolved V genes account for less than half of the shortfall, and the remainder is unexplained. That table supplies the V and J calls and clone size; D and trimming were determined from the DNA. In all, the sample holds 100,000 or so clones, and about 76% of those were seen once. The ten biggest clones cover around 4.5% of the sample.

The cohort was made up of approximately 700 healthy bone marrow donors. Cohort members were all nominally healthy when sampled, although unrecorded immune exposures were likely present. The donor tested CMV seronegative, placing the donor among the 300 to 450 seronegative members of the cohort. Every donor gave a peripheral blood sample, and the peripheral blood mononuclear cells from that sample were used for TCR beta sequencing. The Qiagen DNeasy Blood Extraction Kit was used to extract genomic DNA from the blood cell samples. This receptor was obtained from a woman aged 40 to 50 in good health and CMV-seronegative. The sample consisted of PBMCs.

At the DNA level, the sequence is TGTGCCAGCAGCCTAGGGACTAGCGGGGTTTCCTACGAGCAGTACTTC. Translated, it gives CASSLGTSGVSYEQYF. The chain is made from TRBV13 and TRBJ2-7, and 13 junction bases match TRBD2. The CDR3 has 16 amino acids, counting the end cysteine and phenylalanine. Only the CDR3 region is kept as DNA, spanning 48 bases read in frame from base 1. The germline V gene (reference sequence) provides CDR1 PRHDT and CDR2 FYEKMQ.